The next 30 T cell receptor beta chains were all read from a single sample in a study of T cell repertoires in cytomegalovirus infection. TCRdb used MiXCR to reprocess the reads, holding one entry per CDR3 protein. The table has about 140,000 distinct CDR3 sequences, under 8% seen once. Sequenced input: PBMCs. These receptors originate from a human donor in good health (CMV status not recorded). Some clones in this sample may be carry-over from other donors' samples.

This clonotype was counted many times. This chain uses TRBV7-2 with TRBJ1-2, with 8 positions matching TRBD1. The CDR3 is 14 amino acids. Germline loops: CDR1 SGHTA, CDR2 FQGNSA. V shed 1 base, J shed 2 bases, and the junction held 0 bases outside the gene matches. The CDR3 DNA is TGTGCCAGCAGCTTAGGGACAGGGAACTATGGCTACACCTTC. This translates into CASSLGTGNYGYTF.

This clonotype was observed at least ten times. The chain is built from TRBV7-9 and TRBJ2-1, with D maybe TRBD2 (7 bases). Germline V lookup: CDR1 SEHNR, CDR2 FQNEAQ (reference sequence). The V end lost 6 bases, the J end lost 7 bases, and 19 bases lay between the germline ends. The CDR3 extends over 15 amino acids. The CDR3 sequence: CASSYLGGPRNEQFF. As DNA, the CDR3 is TGTGCCAGCAGTTACCTGGGGGGGCCGAGGAATGAGCAGTTCTTC. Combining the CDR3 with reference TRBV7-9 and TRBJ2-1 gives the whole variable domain DTGVSQNPRHKITKRGQNVTFRCDPISEHNRLYWYRQTLGQGPEFLTYFQNEAQLEKSRLLSDRFSAERPKGSFSTLEIQRTEQGDSAMYLCASSYLGGPRNEQFFGPGTRLTVL.

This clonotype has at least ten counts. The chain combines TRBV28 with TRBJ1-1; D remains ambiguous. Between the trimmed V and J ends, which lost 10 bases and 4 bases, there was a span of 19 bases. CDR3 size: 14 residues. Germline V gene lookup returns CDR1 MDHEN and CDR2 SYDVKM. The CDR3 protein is CATKLENRPTEAFF. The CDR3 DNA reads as TGTGCCACCAAACTCGAGAACCGTCCCACTGAAGCTTTCTTT.

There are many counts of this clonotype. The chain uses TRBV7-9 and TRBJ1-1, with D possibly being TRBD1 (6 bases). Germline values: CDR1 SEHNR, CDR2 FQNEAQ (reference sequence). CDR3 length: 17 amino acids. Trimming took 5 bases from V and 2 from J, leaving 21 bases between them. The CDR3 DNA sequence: TGTGCCAGCAGCGAAGGGGGACCGAGGGGAAAAAACACTGAAGCTTTCTTT. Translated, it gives CASSEGGPRGKNTEAFF.

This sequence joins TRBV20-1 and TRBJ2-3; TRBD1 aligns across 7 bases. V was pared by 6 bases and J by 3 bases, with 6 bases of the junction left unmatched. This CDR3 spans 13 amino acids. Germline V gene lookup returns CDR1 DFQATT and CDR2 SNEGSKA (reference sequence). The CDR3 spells CSAPKQGTDTQYF. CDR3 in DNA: TGCAGTGCGCCGAAACAGGGGACAGATACGCAGTATTTT.

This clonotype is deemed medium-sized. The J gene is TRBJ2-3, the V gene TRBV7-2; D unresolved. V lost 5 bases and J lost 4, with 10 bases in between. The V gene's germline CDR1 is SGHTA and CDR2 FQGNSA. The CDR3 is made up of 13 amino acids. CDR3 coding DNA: TGTGCCAGCAGCAAAGAAATAGCAGATACGCAGTATTTT. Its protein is CASSKEIADTQYF.

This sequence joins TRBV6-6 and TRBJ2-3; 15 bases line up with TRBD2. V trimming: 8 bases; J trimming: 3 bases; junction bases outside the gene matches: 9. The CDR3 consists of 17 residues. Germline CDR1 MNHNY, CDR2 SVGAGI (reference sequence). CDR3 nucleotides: TGTGCCAGCTTGGGGACTAGCGGGGGGCTCTATACAGATACGCAGTATTTT. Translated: CASLGTSGGLYTDTQYF.

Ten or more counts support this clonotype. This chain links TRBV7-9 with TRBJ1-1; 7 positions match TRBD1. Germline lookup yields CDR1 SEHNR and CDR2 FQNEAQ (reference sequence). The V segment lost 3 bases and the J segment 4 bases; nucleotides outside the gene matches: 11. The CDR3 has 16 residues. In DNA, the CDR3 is TGTGCCAGCAGCTTGCGTGGACAGGAGTTGGGCACTGAAGCTTTCTTT. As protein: CASSLRGQELGTEAFF.

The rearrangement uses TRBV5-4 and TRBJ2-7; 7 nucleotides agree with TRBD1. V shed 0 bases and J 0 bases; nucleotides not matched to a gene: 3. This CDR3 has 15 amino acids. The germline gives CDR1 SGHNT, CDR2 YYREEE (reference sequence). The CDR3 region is CASSLAGQISYEQYF. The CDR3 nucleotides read TGTGCCAGCAGCTTGGCGGGACAGATCTCCTACGAGCAGTACTTC.

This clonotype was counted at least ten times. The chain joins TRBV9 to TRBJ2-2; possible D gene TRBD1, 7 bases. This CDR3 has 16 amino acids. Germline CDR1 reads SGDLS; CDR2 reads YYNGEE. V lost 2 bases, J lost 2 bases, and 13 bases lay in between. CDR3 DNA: TGTGCCAGCAGCGTGACAGGGACTGCCAACACCGGGGAGCTGTTTTTT. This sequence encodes CASSVTGTANTGELFF.

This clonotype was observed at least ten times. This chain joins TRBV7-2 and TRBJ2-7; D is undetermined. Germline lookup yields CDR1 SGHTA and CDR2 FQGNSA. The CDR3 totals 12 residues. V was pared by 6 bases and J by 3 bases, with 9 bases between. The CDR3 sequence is CASSSLLYEQYF. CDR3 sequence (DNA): TGTGCCAGCAGTTCTCTCCTCTACGAGCAGTACTTC. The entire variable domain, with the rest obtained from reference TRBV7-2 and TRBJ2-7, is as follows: GAGVSQSPSNKVTEKGKDVELRCDPISGHTALYWYRQSLGQGLEFLIYFQGNSAPDKSGLPSDRFSAERTGGSVSTLTIQRTQQEDSAVYLCASSSLLYEQYFGPGTRLTVT.

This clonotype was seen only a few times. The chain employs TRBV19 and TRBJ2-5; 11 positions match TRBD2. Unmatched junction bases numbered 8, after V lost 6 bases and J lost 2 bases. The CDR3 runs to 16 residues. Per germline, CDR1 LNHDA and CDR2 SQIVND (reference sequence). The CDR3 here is CASSTPLAGDQETQYF. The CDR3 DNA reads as TGTGCCAGTAGCACTCCACTAGCGGGGGATCAAGAGACCCAGTACTTC.

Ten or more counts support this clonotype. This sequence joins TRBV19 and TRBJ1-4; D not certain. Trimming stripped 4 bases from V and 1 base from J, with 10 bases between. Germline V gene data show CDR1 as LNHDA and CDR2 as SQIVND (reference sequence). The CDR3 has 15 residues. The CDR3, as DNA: TGTGCCAGTAGTAGGGCGCGGGGAACTAATGAAAAACTGTTTTTT. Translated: CASSRARGTNEKLFF.

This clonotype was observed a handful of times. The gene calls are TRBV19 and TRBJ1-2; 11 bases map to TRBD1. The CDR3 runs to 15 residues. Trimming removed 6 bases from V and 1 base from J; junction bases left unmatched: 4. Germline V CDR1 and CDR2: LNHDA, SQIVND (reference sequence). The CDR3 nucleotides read TGTGCCAGTAGAGCGGGACAGGGGGTTAACTATGGCTACACCTTC. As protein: CASRAGQGVNYGYTF.

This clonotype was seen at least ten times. DNA of the CDR3: TGTGCCAGCAGCCCAAACGCCGGGACGGCGGGTTTGTCCTATGGCTACACCTTC. This gives the protein CASSPNAGTAGLSYGYTF. The genes are TRBV7-2 and TRBJ1-2, with a possible D match to TRBD1 (5 bases). Germline V gene sequence: CDR1 SGHTA, CDR2 FQGNSA. V gave up 5 bases and J gave up 4 bases, with 26 bases separating them. The CDR3 is 18 residues long.

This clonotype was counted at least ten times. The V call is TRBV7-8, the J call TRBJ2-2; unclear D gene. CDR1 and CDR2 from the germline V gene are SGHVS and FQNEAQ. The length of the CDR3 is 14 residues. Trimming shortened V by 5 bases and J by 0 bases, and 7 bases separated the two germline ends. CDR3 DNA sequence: TGTGCCAGCAGCCTATTCGCGAACACCGGGGAGCTGTTTTTT. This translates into CASSLFANTGELFF.

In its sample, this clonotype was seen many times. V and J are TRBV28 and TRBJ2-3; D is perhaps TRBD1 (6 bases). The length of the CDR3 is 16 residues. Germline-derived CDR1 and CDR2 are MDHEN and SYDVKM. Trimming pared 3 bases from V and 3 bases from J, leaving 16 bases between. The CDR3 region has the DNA TGTGCCAGCAGTTTCCTACATACTACAGGGACAGATACGCAGTATTTT. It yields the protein CASSFLHTTGTDTQYF.

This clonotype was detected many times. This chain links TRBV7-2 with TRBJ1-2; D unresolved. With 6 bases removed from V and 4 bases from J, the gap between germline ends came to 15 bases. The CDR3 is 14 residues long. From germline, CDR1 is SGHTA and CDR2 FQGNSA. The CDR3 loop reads CASRRQRGGYGYTF. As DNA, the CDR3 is TGTGCCAGCAGACGTCAGCGGGGTGGCTATGGCTACACCTTC.

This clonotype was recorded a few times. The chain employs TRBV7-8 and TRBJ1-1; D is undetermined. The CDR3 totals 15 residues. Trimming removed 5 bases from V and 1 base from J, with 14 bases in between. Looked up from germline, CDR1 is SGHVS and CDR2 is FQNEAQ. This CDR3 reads CASSPRPLTNTEAFF. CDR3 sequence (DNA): TGTGCCAGCAGCCCCCGCCCCCTAACGAACACTGAAGCTTTCTTT.

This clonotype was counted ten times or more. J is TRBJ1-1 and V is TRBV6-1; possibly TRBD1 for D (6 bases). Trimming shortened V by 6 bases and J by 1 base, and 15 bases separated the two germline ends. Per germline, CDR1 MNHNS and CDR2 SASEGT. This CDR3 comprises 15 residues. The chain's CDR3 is CASRVRGGGNTEAFF. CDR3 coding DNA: TGTGCCAGCAGGGTCAGGGGAGGCGGGAACACTGAAGCTTTCTTT.

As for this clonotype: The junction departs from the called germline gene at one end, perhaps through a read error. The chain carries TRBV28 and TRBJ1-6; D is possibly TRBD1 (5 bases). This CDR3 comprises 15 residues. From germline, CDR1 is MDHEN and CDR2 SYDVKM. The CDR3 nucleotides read TGTGTCAGCAGTTTAGGGCAGGGTGTTAATTCACCCCTCCACTTT. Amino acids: CVSSLGQGVNSPLHF.

The DNA of the CDR3 is TGTGCCAGCAGTTTCCTAGGGGCTGACTATGGCTACACCTTC. This codes for CASSFLGADYGYTF. The chain combines TRBV12-3 or TRBV12-4 with TRBJ1-2, with D perhaps TRBD1 (5 bases). Trimming cost V 3 bases and J 3 bases, with 11 bases left between them. The CDR3 is 14 amino acids.

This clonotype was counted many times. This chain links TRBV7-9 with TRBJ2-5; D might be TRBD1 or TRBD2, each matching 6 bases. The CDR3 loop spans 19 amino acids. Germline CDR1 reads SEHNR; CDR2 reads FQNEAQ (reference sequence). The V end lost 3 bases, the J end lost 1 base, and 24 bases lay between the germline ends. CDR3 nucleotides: TGTGCCAGCAGCTTTTTCTGGGACACGATTCGCGGGATCCAAGAGACCCAGTACTTC. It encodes CASSFFWDTIRGIQETQYF.

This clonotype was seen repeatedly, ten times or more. CDR3 sequence: CASSTEGGDTGELFF. CDR3 DNA sequence: TGTGCCAGCAGCACCGAGGGGGGGGACACCGGGGAGCTGTTTTTT. The V call is TRBV5-5, the J call TRBJ2-2, with a tentative D call TRBD2 (7 bases). Trimming removed 4 bases at V and 3 bases at J, with 13 bases between. The CDR3 runs 15 residues. Germline CDR1 and CDR2: SGHKS and YYEKEE (reference sequence). Together with reference TRBV5-5 and TRBJ2-2, the CDR3 gives the full variable domain: DAGVTQSPTHLIKTRGQQVTLRCSPISGHKSVSWYQQVLGQGPQFIFQYYEKEERGRGNFPDRFSARQFPNYSSELNVNALLLGDSALYLCASSTEGGDTGELFFGEGSRLTVL.

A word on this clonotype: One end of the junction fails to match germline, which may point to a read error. The CDR3 coding sequence is TGTGCCAGCAGCTTCCGCCAAAAGGGGAATGAGCAGTTCTTC. Residues: CASSFRQKGNEQFF. The chain recombines TRBV5-3 with TRBJ2-1; D may be TRBD1 (5 bases). Being an ORF, TRBV5-3 has a function that is uncertain. The CDR3 sequence is 14 residues long.

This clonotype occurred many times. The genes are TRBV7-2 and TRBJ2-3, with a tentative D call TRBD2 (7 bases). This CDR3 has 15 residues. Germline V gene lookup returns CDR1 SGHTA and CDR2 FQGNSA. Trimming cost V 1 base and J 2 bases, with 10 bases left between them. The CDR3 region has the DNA TGTGCCAGCAGCTTAGTGGCGGGGGCCACAGATACGCAGTATTTT. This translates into CASSLVAGATDTQYF.

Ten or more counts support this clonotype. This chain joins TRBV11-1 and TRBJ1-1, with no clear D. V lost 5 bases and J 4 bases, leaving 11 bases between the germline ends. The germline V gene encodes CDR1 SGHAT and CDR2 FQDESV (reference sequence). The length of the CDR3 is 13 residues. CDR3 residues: CASSPSLGTEAFF. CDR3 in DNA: TGTGCCAGCAGCCCTTCGTTGGGCACTGAAGCTTTCTTT.

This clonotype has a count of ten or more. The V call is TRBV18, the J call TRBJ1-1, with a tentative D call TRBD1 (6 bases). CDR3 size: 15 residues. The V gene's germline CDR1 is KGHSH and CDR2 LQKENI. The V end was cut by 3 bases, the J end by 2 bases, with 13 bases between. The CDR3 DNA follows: TGTGCCAGCTCACCGGGCCAGGGGTCTAACACTGAAGCTTTCTTT. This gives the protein CASSPGQGSNTEAFF.

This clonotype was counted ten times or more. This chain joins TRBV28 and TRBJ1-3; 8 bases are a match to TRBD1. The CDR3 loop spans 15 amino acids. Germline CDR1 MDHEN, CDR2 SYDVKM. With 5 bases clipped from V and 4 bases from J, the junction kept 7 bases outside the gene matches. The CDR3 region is CASSPAGTGGNTIYF. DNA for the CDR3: TGTGCCAGCAGTCCCGCCGGGACAGGAGGAAACACCATATATTTT. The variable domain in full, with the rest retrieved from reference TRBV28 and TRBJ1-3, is DVKVTQSSRYLVKRTGEKVFLECVQDMDHENMFWYRQDPGLGLRLIYFSYDVKMKEKGDIPEGYSVSREKKERFSLILESASTNQTSMYLCASSPAGTGGNTIYFGEGSWLTVV.

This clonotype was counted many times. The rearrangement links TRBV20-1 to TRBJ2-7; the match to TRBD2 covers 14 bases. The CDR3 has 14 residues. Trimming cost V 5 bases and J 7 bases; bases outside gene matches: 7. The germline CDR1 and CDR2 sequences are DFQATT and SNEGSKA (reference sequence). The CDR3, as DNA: TGCAGTGCTTCCGGGACTAGCGGGGGAGGTGAGCAGTACTTC. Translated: CSASGTSGGGEQYF.